Below are 19 T cell receptor beta chains sequenced from a single sample in a study of shared clonotypes between healthy human individuals. Sequenced by immunoSEQ multiplex PCR; TCRdb stores in-frame clones only, minus some. The table shows some 240,000 clones, with approximately 65% occurring only once. The material sequenced was memory CD4+ T cells sorted from blood. Stated subset: CD45RA-negative fraction. The receptor set was obtained from a man younger than 40 in good health.

The chain links TRBV7-6 to TRBJ2-5, with 8 positions matching TRBD2. Germline V CDR1 and CDR2: SGHVS, FNYEAQ. The V segment lost 5 bases and the J segment 1 base; nucleotides outside the gene matches: 12. The CDR3 covers 17 residues. CDR3 in DNA: TGTGCCAGCAGCGAGCGGAGTAGCGGGAAGCTCCAAGAGACCCAGTACTTC. Translating gives CASSERSSGKLQETQYF.

The rearrangement uses TRBV9 and TRBJ2-1; D perhaps matches TRBD2 (6 bases). The V gene's germline CDR1 is SGDLS and CDR2 YYNGEE. This CDR3 spans 14 amino acids. Trimming took 4 bases from V and 3 from J, leaving 11 bases between them. The CDR3 DNA reads TGTGCCAGCAGCTCGGGACTTGGCTACAATGAGCAGTTCTTC. Translated: CASSSGLGYNEQFF.

The CDR3 bases are TGTGCCAGCAGCAATGCGGGACAGGGAGGAGATACGCAGTATTTT. Its protein is CASSNAGQGGDTQYF. The chain recombines TRBV7-9 with TRBJ2-3; 9 positions match TRBD1. The V segment lost 5 bases and the J segment 5 bases; nucleotides outside the gene matches: 8. Per germline, CDR1 SEHNR and CDR2 FQNEAQ (reference sequence). The CDR3 is 15 residues long.

The sample holds a few counts of this clone. The chain couples TRBV18 to TRBJ1-5; TRBD1 is a possible D gene (5 bases). The CDR3 contains 13 residues. The V gene lost 8 bases and the J gene lost 5 bases, with 13 bases spanning the gap. Germline assignment: CDR1 KGHSH and CDR2 LQKENI. This chain's CDR3 is CASAQEVDQPQHF. The DNA of the CDR3 is TGTGCCAGCGCACAGGAGGTCGATCAGCCCCAGCATTTT. Full variable domain (remainder filled in from reference TRBV18 and TRBJ1-5): NAGVMQNPRHLVRRRGQEARLRCSPMKGHSHVYWYRQLPEEGLKFMVYLQKENIIDESGMPKERFSAEFPKEGPSILRIQQVVRGDSAAYFCASAQEVDQPQHFGDGTRLSIL.

V usage is TRBV5-1 and J usage is TRBJ2-3, with a possible D match to TRBD2 (5 bases). Germline CDR1 is SGHRS and CDR2 is YFSETQ. Trimming left V 6 bases short and J 4 bases short, with 15 bases between. The CDR3 consists of 14 residues. The CDR3 spells CASTRGDDADTQYF. The CDR3, as DNA: TGCGCCAGCACCCGGGGAGATGATGCAGATACGCAGTATTTT.

The gene calls are TRBV5-6 and TRBJ1-2; D not resolved. Trimming pared 1 base from V and 4 bases from J, leaving 14 bases between. The CDR3 is made up of 15 amino acids. The germline V gene has CDR1 SGHDT and CDR2 YYEEEE. As DNA, the CDR3 is TGTGCCAGCAGCTTGAGGCAACCGGTGGGCTATGGCTACACCTTC. This translates into CASSLRQPVGYGYTF. Variable domain in full (rest from reference TRBV5-6 and TRBJ1-2): DAGVTQSPTHLIKTRGQQVTLRCSPKSGHDTVSWYQQALGQGPQFIFQYYEEEERQRGNFPDRFSGHQFPNYSSELNVNALLLGDSALYLCASSLRQPVGYGYTFGSGTRLTVV.

The chain carries TRBV11-3 and TRBJ2-1; TRBD2 aligns across 10 bases. This CDR3 comprises 18 residues. Per germline, CDR1 SGHNT and CDR2 YENEEA. Trimming cost V 1 base and J 7 bases; bases outside gene matches: 13. Here the CDR3 reads CASSLGTALAGRRNEQFF. CDR3 DNA: TGTGCCAGCAGCTTAGGAACGGCACTAGCGGGAAGACGAAATGAGCAGTTCTTC.

The genes are TRBV7-6 and TRBJ1-1; D unclear. The CDR3 has 13 amino acids. The ends were cut back, 4 bases at V and 1 base at J, with 7 bases in the middle. The germline V gene encodes CDR1 SGHVS and CDR2 FNYEAQ. The CDR3 bases are TGTGCCAGCAGCTCGGATACGAACACTGAAGCTTTCTTT. Amino acid sequence: CASSSDTNTEAFF.

This clone is a singleton in its sample. In DNA, the CDR3 is TGCGCCAGCAGCTTGGGACAGGGAGCTACCTACGAGCAGTACTTC. As protein: CASSLGQGATYEQYF. The genes are TRBV5-1 and TRBJ2-7, with TRBD1 identical over 7 bases. The germline V gene encodes CDR1 SGHRS and CDR2 YFSETQ. The CDR3 spans 15 residues. Trimming removed 0 bases from V and 2 bases from J; junction bases left unmatched: 5. Supplemented by reference TRBV5-1 and TRBJ2-7, the full variable domain reads KAGVTQTPRYLIKTRGQQVTLSCSPISGHRSVSWYQQTPGQGLQFLFEYFSETQRNKGNFPGRFSGRQFSNSRSEMNVSTLELGDSALYLCASSLGQGATYEQYFGPGTRLTVT.

The chain carries TRBV10-3 and TRBJ2-4; 7 bases are a match to TRBD1. CDR3 length equals 12 residues. V dropped 7 bases and J dropped 9; count of bases not matched to a gene: 6. The V gene's germline CDR1 is ENHRY and CDR2 SYGVKD. As DNA, the CDR3 is TGTGCCATCAAGGGGACAGAGTCCATTCAGTACTTC. This encodes CAIKGTESIQYF.

This clone was observed once. CDR3: CASRAGTSPYEQYF. The CDR3 nucleotides are TGTGCCAGCAGAGCCGGGACTAGCCCCTACGAGCAGTACTTC. V and J are TRBV6-1 and TRBJ2-7, with 9 positions matching TRBD2. The germline gives CDR1 MNHNS, CDR2 SASEGT. The CDR3 runs to 14 residues. V shed 6 bases, J shed 2 bases, and the junction held 5 bases outside the gene matches.

The chain carries TRBV25-1 and TRBJ2-7; no reliable D call. V was trimmed by 2 bases and J by 6 bases, leaving 20 bases between them. CDR1 MGHDK and CDR2 SYGVNS come from the germline V gene. CDR3 length: 16 amino acids. In nucleotides, the CDR3 is TGTGCCAGCAGTGAACTCCTCGGGTTGGCAGGTGGCGAGCAGTACTTC. Its translation is CASSELLGLAGGEQYF.

The chain recombines TRBV11-2 with TRBJ2-7; the match to TRBD1 covers 8 bases. Germline assignment: CDR1 SGHAT and CDR2 FQNNGV. J lost 3 bases, V lost 1 base, and 2 bases had no gene match. CDR3 length: 14 residues. CDR3 in amino acids: CASSLGQGFYEQYF. The DNA of the CDR3 is TGTGCCAGCAGCTTAGGACAGGGGTTCTACGAGCAGTACTTC.

This clone turned up a few times. V gene TRBV5-1 combines with J gene TRBJ2-3; 9 bases match TRBD1. The V gene end was trimmed by 0 bases and the J gene end by 3 bases; junction bases not matched to a gene: 8. The CDR3 length is 17 residues. Germline CDR1 is SGHRS and CDR2 is YFSETQ. The DNA of the CDR3 is TGCGCCAGCAGCTTGGAAGGACAGGGGAGTAAAACAGATACGCAGTATTTT. It translates to CASSLEGQGSKTDTQYF.

The chain is built from TRBV15 and TRBJ2-7, with 14 bases lining up with TRBD2. The CDR3 covers 15 residues. In germline, CDR1 is LNHNV, CDR2 YYDKDF (reference sequence). With V trimmed by 4 bases and J by 4 bases, 3 bases remained unmatched. CDR3 nucleotide sequence: TGTGCCACCAGCAATAGGACTAGCGGGAGGTACGAGCAGTACTTC. Translated: CATSNRTSGRYEQYF.

The chain links TRBV2 to TRBJ2-3, with 10 nucleotides matching TRBD2. The CDR3 totals 15 residues. Germline V gene data show CDR1 as SNHLY and CDR2 as FYNNEI. J gave up 4 bases and V 4 bases, and 5 bases lay outside the gene matches. In DNA, the CDR3 is TGTGCCAGCAGTGGGGCGAGCGGGAGGGCAGATACGCAGTATTTT. Its protein product is CASSGASGRADTQYF.

The genes are TRBV12-5 and TRBJ2-4; 7 bases line up with TRBD1. From germline, CDR1 is LGHNT and CDR2 FRNRAP. The J segment lost 3 bases and the V segment lost 0 bases, leaving 5 bases of the junction unmatched. This CDR3 spans 16 amino acids. This CDR3 reads CASGLVLDRLKNIQYF. As DNA, the CDR3 is TGTGCTAGTGGTTTGGTACTGGACAGGCTCAAAAACATTCAGTACTTC.

The chain is built from TRBV6-1 and TRBJ1-1; D is unresolved. CDR3 length equals 12 residues. The V gene lost 7 bases and the J gene lost 8 bases, with 14 bases spanning the gap. From germline, CDR1 is MNHNS and CDR2 SASEGT. The CDR3 region is CASILVAAEAFF. CDR3 bases: TGTGCCAGCATCTTAGTGGCCGCCGAAGCTTTCTTT.

The genes are TRBV11-3 and TRBJ2-1; D is ambiguous. The CDR3 is made up of 12 amino acids. Germline lookup yields CDR1 SGHNT and CDR2 YENEEA. V was cut by 3 bases and J by 9 bases, with 9 bases left in between. The CDR3 reads CASSLLAGEQFF. In nucleotides, the CDR3 is TGTGCCAGCAGCTTGTTAGCCGGTGAGCAGTTCTTC.